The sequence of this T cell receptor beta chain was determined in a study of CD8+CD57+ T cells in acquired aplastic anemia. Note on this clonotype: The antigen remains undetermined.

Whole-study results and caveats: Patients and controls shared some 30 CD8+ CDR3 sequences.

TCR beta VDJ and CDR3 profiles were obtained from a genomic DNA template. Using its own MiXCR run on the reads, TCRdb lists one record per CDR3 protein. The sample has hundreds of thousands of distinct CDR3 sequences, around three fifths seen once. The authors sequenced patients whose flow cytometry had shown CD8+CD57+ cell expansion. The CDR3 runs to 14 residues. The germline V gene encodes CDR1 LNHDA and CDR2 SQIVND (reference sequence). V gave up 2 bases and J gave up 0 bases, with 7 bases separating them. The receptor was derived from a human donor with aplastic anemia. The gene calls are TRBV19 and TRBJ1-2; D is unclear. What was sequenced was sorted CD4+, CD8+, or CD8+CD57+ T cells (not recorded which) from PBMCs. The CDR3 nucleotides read TGTGCCAGTAGTATATTTCCAGCTAACTATGGCTACACCTTC. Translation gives CASSIFPANYGYTF.